These T cell receptor beta chains were read from a single sample in a study of molecular identifiers for immune sequencing clone quantification. One entry per CDR3 protein results from TCRdb running MiXCR on the PCR reads. The table has a few hundred thousand distinct CDR3 sequences, 24% seen once; the top ten hold about 0.73%. Sequencing input: naive CD8+ T cells from blood, with Jurkat cell RNA spiked in. All receptors derive from a human donor in good health. Some libraries in this study had Jurkat cell RNA spiked in. Each CDR3 is given with its conserved first and last residue. D genes are given only for firm matches. The size entry is marked missing in some rows and otherwise reads once, few, many or a size class.

D gene: TRBD1
J gene: TRBJ2-2
clone size: many
V gene: TRBV29-1
CDR3 DNA: TGCAGCGTTGACGGGATTGGGACAGGGGGCACCGGGGAGCTGTTTTTT
CDR3 protein: CSVDGIGTGGTGELFF

D gene: TRBD2
J gene: TRBJ2-3
clone size: many
V gene: TRBV4-1
CDR3 DNA: TGCGCCAGCAGCCAAGCCGGACTAGCGGGCACAGATACGCAGTATTTT
CDR3 protein: CASSQAGLAGTDTQYF

D gene: TRBD2
J gene: TRBJ2-3
clone size: -
V gene: TRBV25-1
CDR3 DNA: TGTGCCAGCAGTGAGCCACTAGCGGATACGCAGTATTTT
CDR3 protein: CASSEPLADTQYF

D gene: -
J gene: TRBJ1-1
clone size: few
V gene: TRBV20-1
CDR3 DNA: TGCGGTGCTAGAAGGTCGAACACTGAAGCTTTCTTT
CDR3 protein: CGARRSNTEAFF

D gene: -
J gene: TRBJ2-1
clone size: -
V gene: TRBV28
CDR3 DNA: TGTGCCAGCAGTCTCTCCCCGTGGGAGAGCTCCTACAATGAGCAGTTCTTC
CDR3 protein: CASSLSPWESSYNEQFF

D gene: -
J gene: TRBJ1-5
clone size: many
V gene: TRBV7-9
CDR3 DNA: TGTGCCAGCAGCAAGGGGGTAAATCAGCCCCAGCATTTT
CDR3 protein: CASSKGVNQPQHF

D gene: TRBD1
J gene: TRBJ1-1
clone size: many
V gene: TRBV7-9
CDR3 DNA: TGTGCCAGCAGCTCCGGACAGGGGATTTGGACTGAAGCTTTCTTT
CDR3 protein: CASSSGQGIWTEAFF

D gene: TRBD2
J gene: TRBJ2-3
clone size: -
V gene: TRBV3-1
CDR3 DNA: TGTGCCAGCAGCCAACGACTAGCGGGAGTGGCAGATACGCAGTATTTT
CDR3 protein: CASSQRLAGVADTQYF

D gene: -
J gene: TRBJ2-3
clone size: many
V gene: TRBV14
CDR3 DNA: TGTGCCAGCAGCCAAGATCGGGCCTACACAGATACGCAGTATTTT
CDR3 protein: CASSQDRAYTDTQYF

D gene: -
J gene: TRBJ1-1
clone size: -
V gene: TRBV25-1
CDR3 DNA: TGTGCCAGCAGTGAATATCAGGGTTTGAACACTGAAGCTTTCTTT
CDR3 protein: CASSEYQGLNTEAFF

D gene: -
J gene: TRBJ2-3
clone size: many
V gene: TRBV29-1
CDR3 DNA: TGCAGCGTTGAGGGGGGACACCTCACAGATACGCAGTATTTT
CDR3 protein: CSVEGGHLTDTQYF

D gene: -
J gene: TRBJ2-7
clone size: -
V gene: TRBV19
CDR3 DNA: TGTGCCGGTAGTATATGGGGGTGGTCCTACGAGCAGTACTTC
CDR3 protein: CAGSIWGWSYEQYF

D gene: TRBD1
J gene: TRBJ2-7
clone size: few
V gene: TRBV7-9
CDR3 DNA: TGTGCCAGCAGCCCACCGGACAGGCAAGAGCAGTACTTC
CDR3 protein: CASSPPDRQEQYF

D gene: -
J gene: TRBJ2-6
clone size: few
V gene: TRBV7-9
CDR3 DNA: TGTGCCAGCAGCGCCAACTCGGGTGGACAGATCATCTCTGGGGCCAACGTCCTGACTTTC
CDR3 protein: CASSANSGGQIISGANVLTF

D gene: -
J gene: TRBJ2-3
clone size: -
V gene: TRBV12-5
CDR3 DNA: TGTGCTAGTGGCAAGACAGAAACCCCTAGCACAGATACGCAGTATTTT
CDR3 protein: CASGKTETPSTDTQYF

D gene: -
J gene: TRBJ1-2
clone size: many
V gene: TRBV6-1
CDR3 DNA: TGTGCCAGCAGTGAATTTGTGCTATATGGCTACACCTTC
CDR3 protein: CASSEFVLYGYTF

D gene: TRBD1
J gene: TRBJ2-7
clone size: few
V gene: TRBV27
CDR3 DNA: TGTGCCAGCAGTCGGACAGGGGGATTGGGGTACGAGCAGTACTTC
CDR3 protein: CASSRTGGLGYEQYF

D gene: -
J gene: TRBJ1-1
clone size: many
V gene: TRBV12-3/TRBV12-4
CDR3 DNA: TGTGCCAGCAGTACCCCCGACAGGAGGAACACTGAAGCTTTCTTT
CDR3 protein: CASSTPDRRNTEAFF

D gene: -
J gene: TRBJ1-1
clone size: few
V gene: TRBV11-2
CDR3 DNA: TGTGCCAGCAGCTTAGGGCACATGAACACTGAAGCTTTCTTT
CDR3 protein: CASSLGHMNTEAFF

D gene: TRBD1
J gene: TRBJ1-5
clone size: -
V gene: TRBV27
CDR3 DNA: TGTGCCAGCAGCCAGGGGGGTTTTAGCAATCAGCCCCAGCATTTT
CDR3 protein: CASSQGGFSNQPQHF

D gene: -
J gene: TRBJ1-5
clone size: -
V gene: TRBV28
CDR3 DNA: TGTGCCAGCAGCGGACGGGGGGGGAATCAGCCCCAGCATTTT
CDR3 protein: CASSGRGGNQPQHF

D gene: TRBD1
J gene: TRBJ1-6
clone size: few
V gene: TRBV4-1
CDR3 DNA: TGCGCCAGCAGCCTTGGGGGACAGGCTAATTCACCCCTCCACTTT
CDR3 protein: CASSLGGQANSPLHF

D gene: -
J gene: TRBJ2-7
clone size: many
V gene: TRBV25-1
CDR3 DNA: TGTGCCAGCAGTGAATACGAGGCTAGCGTGTCGAAAGAGCAGTACTTC
CDR3 protein: CASSEYEASVSKEQYF

D gene: TRBD2
J gene: TRBJ2-7
clone size: many
V gene: TRBV7-2
CDR3 DNA: TGTGCCAGCAGCTTAGGTTCGGGGGGATACGAGCAGTACTTC
CDR3 protein: CASSLGSGGYEQYF

D gene: TRBD1
J gene: TRBJ2-7
clone size: few
V gene: TRBV10-1
CDR3 DNA: TGCGCCAGCAGTGATTGGGACAGGGGGGACTACGAGCAGTACTTC
CDR3 protein: CASSDWDRGDYEQYF

D gene: TRBD2
J gene: TRBJ2-7
clone size: -
V gene: TRBV6-2/TRBV6-3
CDR3 DNA: TGTGCCAGCACTTGGCAGCGGGAGGGCCCTCATACGGGGCAGTACTTC
CDR3 protein: CASTWQREGPHTGQYF

D gene: -
J gene: TRBJ1-2
clone size: many
V gene: TRBV30
CDR3 DNA: TGTGCCTGGAGATTTTATTATGGCTACACCTTC
CDR3 protein: CAWRFYYGYTF

D gene: TRBD1
J gene: TRBJ1-1
clone size: -
V gene: TRBV7-3
CDR3 DNA: TGTGCCAGCAGCTTAACTGGGGTCGGGACAGGTTTGAACACTGAAGCTTTCTTT
CDR3 protein: CASSLTGVGTGLNTEAFF

D gene: -
J gene: TRBJ2-2
clone size: many
V gene: TRBV9
CDR3 DNA: TGTGCCAGCAGCCCACAGGAACAGTCAGTTTTCTTCGCGAACACCGGGGAGCTGTTTTTT
CDR3 protein: CASSPQEQSVFFANTGELFF

D gene: -
J gene: TRBJ2-7
clone size: -
V gene: TRBV19
CDR3 DNA: TGTGCCAGTAGTCTTTTCGCGGGGGCCCCCTACGAGCAGTACTTC
CDR3 protein: CASSLFAGAPYEQYF

D gene: TRBD1
J gene: TRBJ1-6
clone size: -
V gene: TRBV19
CDR3 DNA: TGTGCCACCGAGGACAGGGTTGGTAATTCACCCCTCCACTTT
CDR3 protein: CATEDRVGNSPLHF

D gene: -
J gene: TRBJ1-2
clone size: -
V gene: TRBV12-3/TRBV12-4
CDR3 DNA: TGTGCCAGCAGGGACAGAAGCTATGGCTACACCTTC
CDR3 protein: CASRDRSYGYTF

D gene: -
J gene: TRBJ1-1
clone size: -
V gene: TRBV4-3
CDR3 DNA: TGCGCCAGCAGCCAAGATCTCCGGACAAGGAGGACTGAAGCTTTCTTT
CDR3 protein: CASSQDLRTRRTEAFF

D gene: -
J gene: TRBJ1-1
clone size: few
V gene: TRBV3-1
CDR3 DNA: TGTGCCAGCAGCCAAGACCAGGGCTTGAACACTGAAGCTTTCTTT
CDR3 protein: CASSQDQGLNTEAFF

D gene: TRBD1
J gene: TRBJ2-3
clone size: many
V gene: TRBV12-3/TRBV12-4
CDR3 DNA: TGTGCCAGCAGCTTCGGGACAGGGGTTGTTGCTACGCAGTATTTT
CDR3 protein: CASSFGTGVVATQYF

D gene: TRBD1
J gene: TRBJ2-7
clone size: many
V gene: TRBV20-1
CDR3 DNA: TGCAGTGCAAGACAGGGGAACGACGAGCAGTACTTC
CDR3 protein: CSARQGNDEQYF

D gene: -
J gene: TRBJ1-1
clone size: few
V gene: TRBV9
CDR3 DNA: TGTGCCAGCAGCCAACTGGGGGTTGAAGCTTTCTTT
CDR3 protein: CASSQLGVEAFF

D gene: -
J gene: TRBJ2-5
clone size: -
V gene: TRBV12-3/TRBV12-4
CDR3 DNA: TGTGCCAGCAGTAAACCTCATGGGATCGAGACCCAGTACTTC
CDR3 protein: CASSKPHGIETQYF

D gene: -
J gene: TRBJ1-1
clone size: many
V gene: TRBV12-3/TRBV12-4
CDR3 DNA: TGTGCCAGCAGTCTCGGAGGCGACACTGAAGCTTTCTTT
CDR3 protein: CASSLGGDTEAFF

D gene: -
J gene: TRBJ2-2
clone size: few
V gene: TRBV11-2
CDR3 DNA: TGTGCCAGCAGATCTTGGGAACGGGGGCCAGACACCGGGGAGCTGTTTTTT
CDR3 protein: CASRSWERGPDTGELFF

D gene: -
J gene: TRBJ2-7
clone size: many
V gene: TRBV12-3/TRBV12-4
CDR3 DNA: TGTGCCAGCGAACTGGCAGGGAGCCACGAGCAGTACTTC
CDR3 protein: CASELAGSHEQYF

D gene: TRBD1
J gene: TRBJ2-1
clone size: -
V gene: TRBV30
CDR3 DNA: TGTGCCTTCGACAGGGCTACCTACAATGAGCAGTTCTTC
CDR3 protein: CAFDRATYNEQFF

D gene: TRBD2
J gene: TRBJ2-1
clone size: -
V gene: TRBV13
CDR3 DNA: TGTGCCAGCAGCCGGACTAGCGGGGGGGTAAGTGAGCAGTTCTTC
CDR3 protein: CASSRTSGGVSEQFF

D gene: -
J gene: TRBJ1-3
clone size: -
V gene: TRBV27
CDR3 DNA: TGTGCCAGCAGTGAAGACATAACATCTGGAAACACCATATATTTT
CDR3 protein: CASSEDITSGNTIYF

D gene: TRBD2
J gene: TRBJ2-3
clone size: many
V gene: TRBV28
CDR3 DNA: TGTGCCAGCAGGTTTATTAGCGGGGAAAGCACAGATACGCAGTATTTT
CDR3 protein: CASRFISGESTDTQYF

D gene: TRBD1
J gene: TRBJ2-2
clone size: few
V gene: TRBV12-3/TRBV12-4
CDR3 DNA: TGTGCCAGTCGCGGGGACAGGGCCACCGGGGAGCCGTTTTTT
CDR3 protein: CASRGDRATGEPFF

D gene: -
J gene: TRBJ2-3
clone size: many
V gene: TRBV11-2
CDR3 DNA: TGTGCCAGCAGCTTAGGTCCCCGGGCAGATACGCAGTATTTT
CDR3 protein: CASSLGPRADTQYF

D gene: -
J gene: TRBJ2-7
clone size: many
V gene: TRBV30
CDR3 DNA: TGTGCCTGGGAAGAAAACGAGCAGTACTTC
CDR3 protein: CAWEENEQYF

D gene: TRBD1
J gene: TRBJ1-1
clone size: -
V gene: TRBV12-3/TRBV12-4
CDR3 DNA: TGTGCCAGCATTACCGGGACAGGTGACCTGAACACTGAAGCTTTCTTT
CDR3 protein: CASITGTGDLNTEAFF

D gene: -
J gene: TRBJ1-5
clone size: many
V gene: TRBV3-1
CDR3 DNA: TGTGCCAGCAGCCGGCAGTTAAGGACCCAGCATTTT
CDR3 protein: CASSRQLRTQHF

D gene: TRBD2
J gene: TRBJ2-5
clone size: few
V gene: TRBV28
CDR3 DNA: TGTGCCAGCGACTCAGGACTAGCGGGAGTGAGTCATCGTGGAGAGACCCAGTACTTC
CDR3 protein: CASDSGLAGVSHRGETQYF

D gene: -
J gene: TRBJ1-2
clone size: once
V gene: TRBV29-1
CDR3 DNA: TGCAGCGCCGTGAGTAAGTCTTATGGCTACACCTTC
CDR3 protein: CSAVSKSYGYTF

D gene: -
J gene: TRBJ1-1
clone size: many
V gene: TRBV7-6
CDR3 DNA: TGTGCCAGCAGCTTAGACGGGGGGACTGAAGCTTTCTTT
CDR3 protein: CASSLDGGTEAFF

D gene: -
J gene: TRBJ1-1
clone size: -
V gene: TRBV7-8
CDR3 DNA: TGTGCCAGCAGGTTAAAAAGCCCCGCTGAAACTTTCTTT
CDR3 protein: CASRLKSPAETFF

D gene: -
J gene: TRBJ1-1
clone size: -
V gene: TRBV21-1
CDR3 DNA: TGTGCCAGCAGCATTAACAGAGAAGCTTTCTTT
CDR3 protein: CASSINREAFF

D gene: -
J gene: TRBJ2-5
clone size: -
V gene: TRBV7-9
CDR3 DNA: TGTGCCAGCAGCCCCCCCCCGACCGACGAGACCCAGTACTTC
CDR3 protein: CASSPPPTDETQYF